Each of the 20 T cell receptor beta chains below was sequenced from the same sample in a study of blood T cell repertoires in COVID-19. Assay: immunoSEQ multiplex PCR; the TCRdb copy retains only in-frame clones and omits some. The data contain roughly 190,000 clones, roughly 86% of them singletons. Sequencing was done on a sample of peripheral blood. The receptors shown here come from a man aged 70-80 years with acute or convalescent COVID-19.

CDR3 loop: CASSKQGYNQPQHF. In DNA form, the CDR3 reads TGTGCCAGCAGTAAGCAGGGGTACAATCAGCCCCAGCATTTT. The chain links TRBV2 to TRBJ1-5; TRBD1 might be the D (6 bases). The CDR3 spans 14 residues. Germline CDR1 SNHLY, CDR2 FYNNEI. V was clipped by 5 bases and J by 3 bases, with 11 bases between them.

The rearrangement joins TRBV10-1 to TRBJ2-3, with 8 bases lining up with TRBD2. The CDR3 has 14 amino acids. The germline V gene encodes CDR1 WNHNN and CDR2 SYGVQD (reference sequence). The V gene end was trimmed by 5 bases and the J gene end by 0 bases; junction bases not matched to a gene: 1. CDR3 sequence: CASSRTSSTDTQYF. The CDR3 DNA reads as TGCGCCAGCAGTCGGACTAGCAGCACAGATACGCAGTATTTT.

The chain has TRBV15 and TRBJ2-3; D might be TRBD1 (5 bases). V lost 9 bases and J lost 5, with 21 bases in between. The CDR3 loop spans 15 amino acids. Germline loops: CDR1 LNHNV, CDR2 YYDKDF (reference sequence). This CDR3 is CATGRGNQRIDTQYF. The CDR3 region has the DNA TGTGCCACGGGGCGTGGTAACCAAAGGATAGATACGCAGTATTTT.

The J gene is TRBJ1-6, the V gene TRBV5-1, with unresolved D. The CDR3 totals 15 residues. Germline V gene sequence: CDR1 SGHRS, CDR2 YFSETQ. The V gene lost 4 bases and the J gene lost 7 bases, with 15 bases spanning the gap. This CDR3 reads CASSLDGQFNSPLHF. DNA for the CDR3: TGCGCCAGCAGCCTCGATGGGCAGTTCAATTCACCCCTCCACTTT.

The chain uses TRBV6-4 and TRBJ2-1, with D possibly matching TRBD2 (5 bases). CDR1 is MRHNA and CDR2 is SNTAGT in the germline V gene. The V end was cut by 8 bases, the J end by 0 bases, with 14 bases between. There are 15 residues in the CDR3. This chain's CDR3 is CASGLTGSSYNEQFF. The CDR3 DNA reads TGTGCCAGCGGTCTCACGGGAAGCTCCTACAATGAGCAGTTCTTC.

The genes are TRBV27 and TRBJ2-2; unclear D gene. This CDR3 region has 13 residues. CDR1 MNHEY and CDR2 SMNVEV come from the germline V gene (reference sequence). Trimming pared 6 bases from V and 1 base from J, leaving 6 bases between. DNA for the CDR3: TGTGCCAGCAGCCTAAGGAACACCGGGGAGCTGTTTTTT. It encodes CASSLRNTGELFF.

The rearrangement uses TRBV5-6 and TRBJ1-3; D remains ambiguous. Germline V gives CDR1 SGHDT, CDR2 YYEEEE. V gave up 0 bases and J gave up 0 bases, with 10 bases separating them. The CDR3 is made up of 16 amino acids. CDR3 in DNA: TGTGCCAGCAGCTTGGAGTCCTACGCCTCTGGAAACACCATATATTTT. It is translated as CASSLESYASGNTIYF.

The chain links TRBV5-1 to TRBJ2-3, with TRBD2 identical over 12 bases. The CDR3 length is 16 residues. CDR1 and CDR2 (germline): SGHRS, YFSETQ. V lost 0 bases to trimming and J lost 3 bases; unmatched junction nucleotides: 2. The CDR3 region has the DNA TGCGCCAGCAGCTTGGTGCTAGCGGGGGGGACAGATACGCAGTATTTT. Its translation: CASSLVLAGGTDTQYF.

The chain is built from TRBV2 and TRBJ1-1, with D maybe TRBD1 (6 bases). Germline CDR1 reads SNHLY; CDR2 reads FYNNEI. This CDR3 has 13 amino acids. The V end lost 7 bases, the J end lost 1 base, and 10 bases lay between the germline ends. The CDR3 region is CASIIGGNTEAFF. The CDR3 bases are TGTGCCAGCATAATAGGGGGGAACACTGAAGCTTTCTTT.

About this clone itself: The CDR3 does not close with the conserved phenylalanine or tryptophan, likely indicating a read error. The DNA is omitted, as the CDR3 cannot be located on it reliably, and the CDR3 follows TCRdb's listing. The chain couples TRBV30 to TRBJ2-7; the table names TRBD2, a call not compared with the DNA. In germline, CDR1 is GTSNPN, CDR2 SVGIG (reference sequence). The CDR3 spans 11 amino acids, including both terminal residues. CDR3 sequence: CACFAGGRFIP.

Here the CDR3 DNA reads TGTGCCAGCAGCTCTGGACAGACCTCCTACGAGCAGTACTTC. Its translation: CASSSGQTSYEQYF. The chain couples TRBV7-2 to TRBJ2-7, with D tentatively TRBD1 (6 bases). The length of the CDR3 is 14 residues. Germline V lookup: CDR1 SGHTA, CDR2 FQGNSA. V lost 4 bases and J 0 bases, leaving 10 bases between the germline ends.

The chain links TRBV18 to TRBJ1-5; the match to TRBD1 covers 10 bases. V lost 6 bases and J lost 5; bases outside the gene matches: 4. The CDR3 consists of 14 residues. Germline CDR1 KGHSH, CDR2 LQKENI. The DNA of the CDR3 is TGTGCCAGCTCTCAAGGGACAGGGGATCAGCCCCAGCATTTT. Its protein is CASSQGTGDQPQHF.

Written as DNA, the CDR3 is TGTGCCAGCAGCTTAGTTGGGCCCGATACTGAAGCTTTCTTT. This gives the protein CASSLVGPDTEAFF. J is TRBJ1-1 and V is TRBV7-8; no clear D gene. This CDR3 has 14 amino acids. Germline CDR1 reads SGHVS; CDR2 reads FQNEAQ. V gave up 1 base and J gave up 5 bases, with 11 bases separating them. The full variable domain, in which reference TRBV7-8 and TRBJ1-1 provide the parts outside the CDR3, is GAGVSQSPRYKVAKRGQDVALRCDPISGHVSLFWYQQALGQGPEFLTYFQNEAQLDKSGLPSDRFFAERPEGSVSTLKIQRTQQEDSAVYLCASSLVGPDTEAFFGQGTRLTVV.

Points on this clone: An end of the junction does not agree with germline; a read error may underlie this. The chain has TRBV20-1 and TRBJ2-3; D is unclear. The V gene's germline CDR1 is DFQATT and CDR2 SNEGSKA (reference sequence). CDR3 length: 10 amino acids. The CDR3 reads CSASIDTQYF. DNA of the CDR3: TGCAGTGCTAGCATAGATACGCAGTATTTT.

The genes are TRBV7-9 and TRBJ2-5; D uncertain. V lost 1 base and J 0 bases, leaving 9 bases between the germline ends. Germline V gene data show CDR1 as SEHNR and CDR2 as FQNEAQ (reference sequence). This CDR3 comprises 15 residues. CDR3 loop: CASSLVTEYQETQYF. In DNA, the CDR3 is TGTGCCAGCAGCTTAGTTACAGAGTACCAAGAGACCCAGTACTTC.

This CDR3 is CASSLAGVETQYF. For the CDR3, the DNA is TGTGCCAGCAGCTTAGCGGGGGTGGAGACCCAGTACTTC. This chain joins TRBV11-2 and TRBJ2-5; D is possibly TRBD2 (6 bases). Germline values: CDR1 SGHAT, CDR2 FQNNGV. Trimming removed 1 base at V and 5 bases at J, with 8 bases between. The CDR3 spans 13 residues. The variable domain in full, completed from reference TRBV11-2 and TRBJ2-5, reads EAGVAQSPRYKIIEKRQSVAFWCNPISGHATLYWYQQILGQGPKLLIQFQNNGVVDDSQLPKDRFSAERLKGVDSTLKIQPAKLEDSAVYLCASSLAGVETQYFGPGTRLLVL.

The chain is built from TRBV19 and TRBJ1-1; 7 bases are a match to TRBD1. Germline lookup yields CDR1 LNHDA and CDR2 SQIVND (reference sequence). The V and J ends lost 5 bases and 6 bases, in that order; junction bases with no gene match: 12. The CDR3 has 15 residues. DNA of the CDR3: TGTGCCAGTAGTTTAGGACAGGACGAGCCATCTGAAGCTTTCTTT. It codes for CASSLGQDEPSEAFF.

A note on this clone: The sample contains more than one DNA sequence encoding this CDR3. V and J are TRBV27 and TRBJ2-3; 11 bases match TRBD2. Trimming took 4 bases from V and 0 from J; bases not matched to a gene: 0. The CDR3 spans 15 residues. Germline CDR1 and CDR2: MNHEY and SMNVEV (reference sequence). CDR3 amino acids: CASSSSGGSTDTQYF. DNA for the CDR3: TGTGCCAGCAGTTCTAGCGGGGGGAGCACAGATACGCAGTATTTT.

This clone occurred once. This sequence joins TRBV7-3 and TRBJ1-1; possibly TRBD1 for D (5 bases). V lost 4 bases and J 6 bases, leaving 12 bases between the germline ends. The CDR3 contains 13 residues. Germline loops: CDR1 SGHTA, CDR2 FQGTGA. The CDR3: CASSSIWGAEAFF. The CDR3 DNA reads TGTGCCAGCAGCTCGATATGGGGGGCTGAAGCTTTCTTT.

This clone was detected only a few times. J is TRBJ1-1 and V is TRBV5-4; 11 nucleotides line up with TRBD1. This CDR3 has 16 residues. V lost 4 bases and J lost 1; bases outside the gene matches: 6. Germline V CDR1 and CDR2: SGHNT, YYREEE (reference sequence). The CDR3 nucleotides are TGTGCCAGCAGCCGGGGACAGGGGGAGGGGAACACTGAAGCTTTCTTT. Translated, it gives CASSRGQGEGNTEAFF. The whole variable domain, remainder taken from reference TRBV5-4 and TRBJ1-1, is ETGVTQSPTHLIKTRGQQVTLRCSSQSGHNTVSWYQQALGQGPQFIFQYYREEENGRGNFPPRFSGLQFPNYSSELNVNALELDDSALYLCASSRGQGEGNTEAFFGQGTRLTVV.